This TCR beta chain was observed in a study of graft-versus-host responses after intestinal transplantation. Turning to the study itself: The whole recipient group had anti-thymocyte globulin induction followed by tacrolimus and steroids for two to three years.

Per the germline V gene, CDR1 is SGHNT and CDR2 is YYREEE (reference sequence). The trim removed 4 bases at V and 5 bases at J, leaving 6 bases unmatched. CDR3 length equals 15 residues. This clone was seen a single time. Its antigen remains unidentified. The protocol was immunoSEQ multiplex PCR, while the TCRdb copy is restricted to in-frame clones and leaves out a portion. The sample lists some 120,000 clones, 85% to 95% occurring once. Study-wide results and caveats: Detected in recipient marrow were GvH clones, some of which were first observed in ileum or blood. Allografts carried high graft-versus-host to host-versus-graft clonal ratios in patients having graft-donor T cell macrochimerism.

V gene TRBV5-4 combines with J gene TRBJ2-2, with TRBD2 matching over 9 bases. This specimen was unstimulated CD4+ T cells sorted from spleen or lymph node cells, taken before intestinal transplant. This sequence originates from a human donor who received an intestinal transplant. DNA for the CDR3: TGTGCCAGCAGCCTAACGCGGGGGGGAACCGGGGAGCTGTTTTTT. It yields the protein CASSLTRGGTGELFF.